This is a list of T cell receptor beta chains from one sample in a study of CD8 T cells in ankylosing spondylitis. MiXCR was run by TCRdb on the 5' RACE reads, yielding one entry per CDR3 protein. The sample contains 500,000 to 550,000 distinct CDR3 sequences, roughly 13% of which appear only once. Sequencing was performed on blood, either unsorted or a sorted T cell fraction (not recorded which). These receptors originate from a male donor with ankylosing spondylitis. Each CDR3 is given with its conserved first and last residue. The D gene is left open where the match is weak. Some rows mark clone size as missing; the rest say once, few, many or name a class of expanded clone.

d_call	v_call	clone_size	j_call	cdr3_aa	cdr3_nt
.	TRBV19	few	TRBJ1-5	CASSIERGNQPQHF	TGTGCCAGTAGTATAGAACGGGGCAATCAGCCCCAGCATTTT
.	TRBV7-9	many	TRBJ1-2	CASSLTARGYTF	TGTGCCAGCAGCTTAACGGCGAGGGGCTACACCTTC
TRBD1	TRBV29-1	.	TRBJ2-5	CSLRRTGGVETQYF	TGCAGCTTAAGAAGGACAGGGGGTGTCGAGACCCAGTACTTC
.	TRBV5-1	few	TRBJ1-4	CASSFGQSGEKLFF	TGCGCCAGCAGCTTCGGCCAGTCGGGTGAAAAACTGTTTTTT
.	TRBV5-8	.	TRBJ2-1	CASSLVGFTEQFF	TGTGCCAGCAGCTTGGTAGGGTTCACCGAGCAGTTCTTC
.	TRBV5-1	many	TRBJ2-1	CASSLGGYTQAYNEQFF	TGCGCCAGCAGCTTGGGGGGTTACACTCAAGCGTACAATGAGCAGTTCTTC
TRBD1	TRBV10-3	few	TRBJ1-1	CAISESSGTGGTTEAFF	TGTGCCATCAGTGAGTCATCGGGGACAGGGGGAACCACTGAAGCTTTCTTT
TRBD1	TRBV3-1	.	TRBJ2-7	CASSQAGTGKYEQYF	TGTGCCAGCAGCCAGGCCGGGACAGGGAAATACGAGCAGTACTTC
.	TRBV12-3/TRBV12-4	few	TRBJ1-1	CASTLAGPGTEAFF	TGTGCCAGCACCTTGGCAGGCCCGGGCACTGAAGCTTTCTTT
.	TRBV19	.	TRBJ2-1	CASCSGYSYNEQFF	TGTGCCAGTTGTTCGGGGTACTCCTACAATGAGCAGTTCTTC
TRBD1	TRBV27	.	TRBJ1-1	CASSLGTGGRNEAFF	TGTGCCAGCAGTTTGGGAACAGGGGGGAGGAATGAAGCTTTCTTT
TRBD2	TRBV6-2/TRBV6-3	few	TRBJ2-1	CASSYSRLADYNEQFF	TGTGCCAGCAGTTACTCTAGACTAGCGGACTACAATGAGCAGTTCTTC
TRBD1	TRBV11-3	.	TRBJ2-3	CASSSLGQVGDTQYF	TGTGCCAGCAGCTCACTGGGACAGGTTGGAGATACGCAGTATTTT
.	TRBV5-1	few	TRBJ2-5	CASSLPFEYQETQYF	TGCGCCAGCAGCTTACCGTTCGAGTACCAAGAGACCCAGTACTTC
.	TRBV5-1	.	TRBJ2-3	CASSHWDTSSTDTQYF	TGCGCCAGCAGCCACTGGGACACCTCTAGCACAGATACGCAGTATTTT